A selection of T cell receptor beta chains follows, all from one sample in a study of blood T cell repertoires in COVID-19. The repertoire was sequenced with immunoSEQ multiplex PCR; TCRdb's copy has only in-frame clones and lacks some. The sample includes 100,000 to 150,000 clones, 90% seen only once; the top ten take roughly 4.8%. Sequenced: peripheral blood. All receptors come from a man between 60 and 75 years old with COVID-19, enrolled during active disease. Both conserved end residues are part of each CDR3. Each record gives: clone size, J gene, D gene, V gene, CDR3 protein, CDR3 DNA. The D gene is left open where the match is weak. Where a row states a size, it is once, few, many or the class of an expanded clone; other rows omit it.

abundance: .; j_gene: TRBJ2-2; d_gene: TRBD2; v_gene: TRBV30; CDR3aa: CAWSLAGYTGELFF; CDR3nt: TGTGCCTGGAGTTTAGCGGGATACACCGGGGAGCTGTTTTTT
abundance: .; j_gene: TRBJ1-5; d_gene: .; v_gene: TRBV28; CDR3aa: CASKIAGERQPQHF; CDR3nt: TGTGCCAGCAAAATCGCAGGGGAAAGGCAGCCCCAGCATTTT
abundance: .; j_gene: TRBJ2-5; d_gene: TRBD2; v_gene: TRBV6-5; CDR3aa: CASIPRRGGWETQYF; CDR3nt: TGTGCCAGCATTCCCAGGCGGGGGGGATGGGAGACCCAGTACTTC
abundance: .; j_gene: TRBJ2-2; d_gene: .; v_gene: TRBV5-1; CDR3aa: CASSLIGGGNTGELFF; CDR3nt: TGCGCCAGCAGCTTGATTGGCGGAGGGAACACCGGGGAGCTGTTTTTT
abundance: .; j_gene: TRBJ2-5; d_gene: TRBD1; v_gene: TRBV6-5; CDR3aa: CASSYLPGQEGETQYF; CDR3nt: TGTGCCAGCAGTTACTTACCGGGACAGGAGGGTGAGACCCAGTACTTC
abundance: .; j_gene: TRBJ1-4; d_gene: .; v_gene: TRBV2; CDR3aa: CASRRTPTNEKLFF; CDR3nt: TGTGCCAGCAGACGGACACCAACTAATGAAAAACTGTTTTTT
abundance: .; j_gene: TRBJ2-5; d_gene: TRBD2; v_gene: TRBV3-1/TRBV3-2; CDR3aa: CASSHPLLAGDSETQYF; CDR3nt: TGTGCCAGCAGCCACCCACTCTTAGCGGGAGATTCAGAGACCCAGTACTTC
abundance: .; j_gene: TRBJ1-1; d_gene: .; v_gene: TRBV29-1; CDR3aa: CSVEGGGTEAFF; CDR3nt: TGCAGCGTTGAAGGAGGAGGCACTGAAGCTTTCTTT
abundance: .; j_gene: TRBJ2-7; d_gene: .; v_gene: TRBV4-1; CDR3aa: CASSRVPPGRNEQYF; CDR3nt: TGCGCCAGCAGCCGGGTACCCCCAGGGCGGAACGAGCAGTACTTC
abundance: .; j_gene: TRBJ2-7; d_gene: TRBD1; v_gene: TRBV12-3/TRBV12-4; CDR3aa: CASRNRGAYEQYF; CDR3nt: TGTGCCAGCAGAAACAGGGGCGCCTACGAGCAGTACTTC
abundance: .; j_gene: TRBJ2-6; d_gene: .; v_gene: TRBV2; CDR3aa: CASSDDGLGGANVLTF; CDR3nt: TGTGCCAGCAGTGATGACGGGTTAGGTGGGGCCAACGTCCTGACTTTC
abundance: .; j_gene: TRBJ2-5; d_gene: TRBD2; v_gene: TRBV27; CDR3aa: CASSIDRLAAQETQYF; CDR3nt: TGTGCCAGCAGTATCGACCGACTAGCGGCCCAAGAGACCCAGTACTTC
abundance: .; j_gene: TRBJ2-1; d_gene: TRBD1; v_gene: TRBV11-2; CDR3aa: CASSAWDSEGEQFF; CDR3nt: TGTGCCAGCAGCGCATGGGACAGCGAAGGTGAGCAGTTCTTC
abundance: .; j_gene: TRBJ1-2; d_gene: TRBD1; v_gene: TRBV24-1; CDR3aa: CATSESGTGDGYTF; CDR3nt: TGTGCCACCAGTGAGTCCGGGACAGGGGACGGCTACACCTTC
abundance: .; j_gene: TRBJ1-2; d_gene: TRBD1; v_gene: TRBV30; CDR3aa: CAWSPGQFPYGYTF; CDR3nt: TGTGCCTGGAGCCCGGGACAGTTCCCCTATGGCTACACCTTC
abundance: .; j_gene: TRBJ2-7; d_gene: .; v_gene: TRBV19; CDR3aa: CASSSGVGAYEQYF; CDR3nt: TGTGCCAGTAGCTCAGGGGTGGGGGCCTACGAGCAGTACTTC
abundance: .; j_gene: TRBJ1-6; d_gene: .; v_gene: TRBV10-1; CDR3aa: CASSESLSNNSPLHF; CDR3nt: TGCGCCAGCAGTGAGAGCCTCTCCAATAATTCACCCCTCCACTTT
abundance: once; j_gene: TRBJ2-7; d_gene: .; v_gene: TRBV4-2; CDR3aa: CASSQGQGNGEQYF; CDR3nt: TGTGCCAGCAGCCAAGGGCAGGGGAACGGGGAGCAGTACTTC
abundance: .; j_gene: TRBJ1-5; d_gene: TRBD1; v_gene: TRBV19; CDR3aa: CASSREQGIRHF; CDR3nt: TGTGCCAGTAGTAGGGAACAGGGGATAAGGCATTTT
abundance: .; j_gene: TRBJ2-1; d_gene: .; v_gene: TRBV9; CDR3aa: CASSPLTGKDEQFF; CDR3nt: TGTGCCAGCAGCCCCTTAACAGGGAAGGATGAGCAGTTCTTC
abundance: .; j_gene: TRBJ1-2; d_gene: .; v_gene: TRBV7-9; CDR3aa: CASSLGGGGYGYTF; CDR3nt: TGTGCCAGCAGCTTAGGAGGAGGCGGCTATGGCTACACCTTC
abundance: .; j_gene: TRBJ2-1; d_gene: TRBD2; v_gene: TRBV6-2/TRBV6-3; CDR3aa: CASSPGLAGGLTYNEQFF; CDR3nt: TGTGCCAGCAGCCCTGGACTAGCGGGAGGGTTGACCTACAATGAGCAGTTCTTC
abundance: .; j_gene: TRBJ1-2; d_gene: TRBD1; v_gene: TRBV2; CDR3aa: CASSQQGADGYTF; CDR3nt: TGTGCCAGCAGTCAACAGGGGGCGGACGGCTACACCTTC
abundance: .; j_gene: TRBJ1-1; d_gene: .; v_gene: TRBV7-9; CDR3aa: CASSLVAGEAFF; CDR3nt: TGTGCCAGCAGCTTAGTGGCGGGTGAAGCTTTCTTT
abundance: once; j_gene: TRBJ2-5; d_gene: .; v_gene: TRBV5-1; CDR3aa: CASSLVWRGETQYF; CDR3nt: TGCGCCAGCAGCTTGGTTTGGAGGGGCGAGACCCAGTACTTC
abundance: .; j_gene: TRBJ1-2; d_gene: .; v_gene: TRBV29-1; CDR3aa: CSVEWWQGYGYTF; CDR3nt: TGCAGCGTCGAATGGTGGCAGGGCTATGGCTACACCTTC
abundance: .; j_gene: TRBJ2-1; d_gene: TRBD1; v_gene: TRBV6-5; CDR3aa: CASTPTGEGGEQFF; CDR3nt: TGTGCCAGCACCCCCACAGGGGAAGGGGGTGAGCAGTTCTTC
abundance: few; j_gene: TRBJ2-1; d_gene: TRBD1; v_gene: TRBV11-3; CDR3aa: CASSLIRQGNEQFF; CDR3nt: TGTGCCAGCAGCTTAATTCGACAGGGGAATGAGCAGTTCTTC